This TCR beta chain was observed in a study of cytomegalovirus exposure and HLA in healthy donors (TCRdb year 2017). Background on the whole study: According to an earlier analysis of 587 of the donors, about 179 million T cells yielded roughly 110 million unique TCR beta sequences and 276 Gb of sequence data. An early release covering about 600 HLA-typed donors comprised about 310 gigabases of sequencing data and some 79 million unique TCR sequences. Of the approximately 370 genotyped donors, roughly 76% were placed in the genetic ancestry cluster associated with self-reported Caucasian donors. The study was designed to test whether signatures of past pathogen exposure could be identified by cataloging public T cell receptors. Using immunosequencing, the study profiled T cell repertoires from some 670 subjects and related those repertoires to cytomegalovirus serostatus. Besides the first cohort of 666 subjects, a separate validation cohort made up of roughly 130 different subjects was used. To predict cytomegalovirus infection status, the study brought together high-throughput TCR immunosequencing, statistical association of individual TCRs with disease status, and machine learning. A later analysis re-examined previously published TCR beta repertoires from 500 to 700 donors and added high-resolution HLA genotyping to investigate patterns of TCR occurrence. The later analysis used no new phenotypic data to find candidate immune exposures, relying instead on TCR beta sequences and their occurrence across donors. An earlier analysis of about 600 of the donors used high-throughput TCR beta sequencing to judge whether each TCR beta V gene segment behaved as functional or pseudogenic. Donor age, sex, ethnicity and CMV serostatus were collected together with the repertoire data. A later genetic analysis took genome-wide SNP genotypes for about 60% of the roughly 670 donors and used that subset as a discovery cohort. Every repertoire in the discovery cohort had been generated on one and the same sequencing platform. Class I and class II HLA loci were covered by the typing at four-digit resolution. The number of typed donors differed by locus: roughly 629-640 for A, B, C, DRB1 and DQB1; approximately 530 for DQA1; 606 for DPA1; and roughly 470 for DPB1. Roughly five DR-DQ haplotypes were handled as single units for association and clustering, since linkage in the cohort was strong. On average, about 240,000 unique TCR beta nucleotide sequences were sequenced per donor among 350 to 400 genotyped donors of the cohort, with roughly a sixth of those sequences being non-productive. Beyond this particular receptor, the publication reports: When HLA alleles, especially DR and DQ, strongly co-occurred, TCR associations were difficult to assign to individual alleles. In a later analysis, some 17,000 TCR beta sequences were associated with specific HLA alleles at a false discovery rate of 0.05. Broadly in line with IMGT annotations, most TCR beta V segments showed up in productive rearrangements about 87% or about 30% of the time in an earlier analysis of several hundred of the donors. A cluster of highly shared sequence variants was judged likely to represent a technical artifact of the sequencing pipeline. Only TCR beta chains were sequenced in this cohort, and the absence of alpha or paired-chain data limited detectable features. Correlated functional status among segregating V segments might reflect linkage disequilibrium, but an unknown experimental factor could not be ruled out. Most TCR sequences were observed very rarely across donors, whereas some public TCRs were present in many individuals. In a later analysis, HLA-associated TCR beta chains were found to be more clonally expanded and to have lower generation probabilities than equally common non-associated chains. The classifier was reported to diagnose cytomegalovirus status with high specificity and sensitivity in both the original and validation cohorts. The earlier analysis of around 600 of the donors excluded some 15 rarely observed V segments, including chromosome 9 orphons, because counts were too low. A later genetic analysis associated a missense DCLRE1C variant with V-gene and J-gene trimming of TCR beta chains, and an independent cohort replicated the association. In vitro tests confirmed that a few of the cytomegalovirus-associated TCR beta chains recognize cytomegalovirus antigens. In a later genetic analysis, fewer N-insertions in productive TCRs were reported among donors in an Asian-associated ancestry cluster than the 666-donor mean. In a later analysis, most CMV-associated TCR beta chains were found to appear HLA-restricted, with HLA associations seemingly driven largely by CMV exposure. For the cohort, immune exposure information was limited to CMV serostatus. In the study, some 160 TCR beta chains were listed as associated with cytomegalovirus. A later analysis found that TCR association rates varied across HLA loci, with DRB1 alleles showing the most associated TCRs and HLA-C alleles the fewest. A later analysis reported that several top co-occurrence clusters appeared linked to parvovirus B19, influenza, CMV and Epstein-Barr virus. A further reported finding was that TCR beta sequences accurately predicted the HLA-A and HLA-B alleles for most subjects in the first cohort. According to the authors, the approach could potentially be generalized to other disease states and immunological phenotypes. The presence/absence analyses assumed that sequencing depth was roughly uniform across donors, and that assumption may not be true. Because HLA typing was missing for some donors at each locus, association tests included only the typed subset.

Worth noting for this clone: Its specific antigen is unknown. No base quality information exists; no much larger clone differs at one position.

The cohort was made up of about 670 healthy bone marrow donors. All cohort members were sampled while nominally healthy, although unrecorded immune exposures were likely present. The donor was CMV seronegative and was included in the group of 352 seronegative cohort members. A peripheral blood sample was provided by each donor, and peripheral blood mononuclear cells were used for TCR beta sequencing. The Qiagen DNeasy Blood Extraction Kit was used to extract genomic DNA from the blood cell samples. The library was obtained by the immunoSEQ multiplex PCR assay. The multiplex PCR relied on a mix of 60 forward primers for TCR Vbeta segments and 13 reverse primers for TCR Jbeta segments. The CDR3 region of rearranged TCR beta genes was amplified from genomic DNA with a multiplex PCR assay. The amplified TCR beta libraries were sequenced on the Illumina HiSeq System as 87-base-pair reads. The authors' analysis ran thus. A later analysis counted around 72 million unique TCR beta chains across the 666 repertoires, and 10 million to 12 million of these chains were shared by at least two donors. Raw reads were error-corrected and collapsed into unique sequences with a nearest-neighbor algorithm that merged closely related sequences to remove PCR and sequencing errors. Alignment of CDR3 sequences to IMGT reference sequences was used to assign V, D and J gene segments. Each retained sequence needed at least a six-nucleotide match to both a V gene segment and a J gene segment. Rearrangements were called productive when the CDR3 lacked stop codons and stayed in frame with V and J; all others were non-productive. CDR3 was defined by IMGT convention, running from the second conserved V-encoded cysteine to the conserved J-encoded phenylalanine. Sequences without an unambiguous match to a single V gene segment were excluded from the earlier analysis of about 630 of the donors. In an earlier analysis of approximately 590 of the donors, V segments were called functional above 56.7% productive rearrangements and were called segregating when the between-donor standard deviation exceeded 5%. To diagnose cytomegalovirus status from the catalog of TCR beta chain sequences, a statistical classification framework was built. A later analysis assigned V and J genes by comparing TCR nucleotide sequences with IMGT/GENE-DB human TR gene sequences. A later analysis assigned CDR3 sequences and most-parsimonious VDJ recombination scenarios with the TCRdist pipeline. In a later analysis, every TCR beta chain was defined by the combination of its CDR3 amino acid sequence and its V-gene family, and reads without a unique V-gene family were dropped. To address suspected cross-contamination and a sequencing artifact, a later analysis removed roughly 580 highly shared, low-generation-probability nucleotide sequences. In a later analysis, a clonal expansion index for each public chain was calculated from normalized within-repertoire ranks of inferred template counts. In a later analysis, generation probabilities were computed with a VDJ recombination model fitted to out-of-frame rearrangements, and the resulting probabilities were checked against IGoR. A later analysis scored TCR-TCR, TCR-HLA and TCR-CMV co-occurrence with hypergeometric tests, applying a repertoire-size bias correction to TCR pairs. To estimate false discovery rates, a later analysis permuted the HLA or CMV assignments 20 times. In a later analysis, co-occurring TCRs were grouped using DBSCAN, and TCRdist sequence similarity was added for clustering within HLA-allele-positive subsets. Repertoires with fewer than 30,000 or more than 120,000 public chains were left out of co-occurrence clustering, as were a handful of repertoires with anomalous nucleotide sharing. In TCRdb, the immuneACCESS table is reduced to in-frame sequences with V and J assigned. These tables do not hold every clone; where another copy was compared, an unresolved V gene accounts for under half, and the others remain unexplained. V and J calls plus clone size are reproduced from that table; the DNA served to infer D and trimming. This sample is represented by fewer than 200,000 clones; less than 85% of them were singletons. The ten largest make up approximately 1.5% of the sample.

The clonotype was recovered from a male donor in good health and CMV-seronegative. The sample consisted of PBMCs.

The nucleotides read TGCGCCAGCAGTCAATCGGGGTATAGGGACCTTAGCGGGAGATTTAGGGAGACCCAGTACTTC. This is translated as CASSQSGYRDLSGRFRETQYF. Recombination connected TRBV23-1 to TRBJ2-5; 9 bases in the junction line up with TRBD2. TRBV23-1 is recorded as an ORF, its role being uncertain. Trimming removed 0 bases from V and 5 bases from J; the gene matches leave 22 bases unexplained. The CDR3 covers 21 residues, taking in both the cysteine and the phenylalanine. Of all the DNA, just the CDR3 is kept, 63 bases in frame from base 1.